The TCR beta chain under discussion was sequenced for a study of siplizumab effects on memory and regulatory T cells. The V gene's germline CDR1 is SGHVS and CDR2 FQNEAQ. Trimming cost V 1 base and J 2 bases, with 8 bases left between them. The CDR3 sequence is 15 residues long. Study results and caveats: Controls had 26.9% Treg-derived mappable alloreactive CD4+ clones on average, versus less than 70% with siplizumab. Significant reduction of alloreactive sequences traceable to unstimulated CD4+ memory cells was observed with siplizumab. Roughly 80-97% of dividing CD4+ or CD8+ clones were without an attributable naive or memory phenotype. The alloresponse seemed to draw substantially on naive T cells, which appeared more diverse than memory cells.

Worth noting for this clone: The antigen remains undetermined.

Sequencing used immunoSEQ multiplex PCR; TCRdb keeps in-frame clones, though not all of them. The data show around 95,000 clones, about nine tenths seen once. The chain recombines TRBV7-8 with TRBJ1-4; D remains ambiguous. What was sequenced was CD4+ T cells sorted from blood. The clonotype originates from a human donor in good health. Here the CDR3 reads CASSLGVWTNEKLFF. CDR3 coding DNA: TGTGCCAGCAGCTTAGGGGTCTGGACTAATGAAAAACTGTTTTTT.